This T cell receptor (beta chain) emerged from a study of blood T cell repertoires in COVID-19. About the research overall: COVID-19 samples collected from the United States, Italy and Spain covered acute and convalescent phases.

Some clones are missing from TCRdb's copy, which holds only in-frame ones; the method was immunoSEQ multiplex PCR. The table lists about 170,000 clones, more than 75% of them singletons. The source is a man in his fifties who had recovered from COVID-19. The sequenced material came from peripheral blood.

This CDR3 is CASSQDGGAGYTF. The CDR3 DNA reads as TGCGCCAGCAGCCAAGACGGGGGGGCTGGCTACACCTTC. The chain couples TRBV4-3 to TRBJ1-2; tentative D call: TRBD1 (6 bases). The CDR3 runs 13 residues. Germline V CDR1 and CDR2: LGHNA, YSLEER. Trimming took 0 bases from V and 7 from J, leaving 9 bases between them.